This TCR beta chain derives from a study of cytomegalovirus exposure and HLA in healthy donors. At the level of the study: Researchers previously reported finding 100 million or so unique TCR beta sequences from 170 million or so T cells.

Notes on this clone: Its antigen remains unknown.

The study ran its PCR with 60 Vbeta and 13 Jbeta primers. Produced via immunoSEQ multiplex PCR; TCRdb's table is partial and in-frame only. This table holds approximately 160,000 clones, around 68% found once. Study results and limitations: Sequence variants that were highly shared formed a cluster that was likely a sequencing artifact.

V was pared by 4 bases and J by 0 bases, with 12 bases between. CDR1 is SNHLY and CDR2 is FYNNEI in the germline V gene. CDR3 length equals 15 residues. The TCR sequence derives from a man aged 45 to 65 in good health and CMV-seronegative. The sequenced material came from PBMCs. The rearrangement joins TRBV2 to TRBJ1-2; tentative D call: TRBD1 (5 bases). CDR3: CASSVIRQTNYGYTF. The CDR3 DNA is TGTGCCAGCAGTGTGATCCGACAGACTAACTATGGCTACACCTTC.